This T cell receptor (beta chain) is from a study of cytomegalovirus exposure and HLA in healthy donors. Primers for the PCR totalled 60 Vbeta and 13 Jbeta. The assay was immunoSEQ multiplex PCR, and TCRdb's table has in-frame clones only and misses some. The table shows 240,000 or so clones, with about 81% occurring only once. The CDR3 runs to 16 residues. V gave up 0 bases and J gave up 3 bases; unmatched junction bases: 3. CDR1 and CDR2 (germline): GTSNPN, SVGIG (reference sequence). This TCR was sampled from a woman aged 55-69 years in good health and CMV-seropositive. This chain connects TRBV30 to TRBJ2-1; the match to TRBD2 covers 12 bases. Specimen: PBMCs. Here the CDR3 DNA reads TGTGCCTGGAGTGTTCTAGCGGGAGGGTACTACAATGAGCAGTTCTTC. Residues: CAWSVLAGGYYNEQFF. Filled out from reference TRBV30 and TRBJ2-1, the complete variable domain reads SQTIHQWPATLVQPVGSPLSLECTVEGTSNPNLYWYRQAAGRGLQLLFYSVGIGQISSEVPQNLSASRPQDRQFILSSKKLLLSDSGFYLCAWSVLAGGYYNEQFFGPGTRLTVL.